This T cell receptor beta chain appears in the sequencing data of a study of blood T cell repertoires in COVID-19. As for the study in general: Samples came from the United States, Italy and Spain, spanning acute and convalescent COVID-19. Sample material is recorded as cDNA or gDNA derived from T cells, B-cell-depleted T cells, or PBMCs.

Original handling: Amplification of reference gene primers was used by the study to estimate nucleated cell counts. Clones were read by immunoSEQ multiplex PCR, and TCRdb kept only the in-frame ones, dropping some. V and J calls and clone size are as listed in that table; D and trimming were resolved from the DNA. The data show roughly 200,000 clones, 80% to 90% seen once. Categorization into cohorts depended on clinical history that participants reported. The specimen sequenced was PBMCs or T cells enriched from blood (not recorded which). This TCR came from a woman in her 40s with acute COVID-19.

DNA of the CDR3: TGTGCCAGCAGCACCCGGGACACCAATCAGCCCCAGCATTTT. Translating it yields CASSTRDTNQPQHF. The chain is built from TRBV9 and TRBJ1-5, with a possible D match to TRBD1 (6 bases). CDR1 is SGDLS, CDR2 YYNGEE, per germline. Trimming removed 4 bases from V and 3 bases from J, with 11 bases in between. The length of the CDR3 is 14 residues. The variable domain in full, completed from reference TRBV9 and TRBJ1-5, reads DSGVTQTPKHLITATGQRVTLRCSPRSGDLSVYWYQQSLDQGLQFLIQYYNGEERAKGNILERFSAQQFPDLHSELNLSSLELGDSALYFCASSTRDTNQPQHFGDGTRLSIL.